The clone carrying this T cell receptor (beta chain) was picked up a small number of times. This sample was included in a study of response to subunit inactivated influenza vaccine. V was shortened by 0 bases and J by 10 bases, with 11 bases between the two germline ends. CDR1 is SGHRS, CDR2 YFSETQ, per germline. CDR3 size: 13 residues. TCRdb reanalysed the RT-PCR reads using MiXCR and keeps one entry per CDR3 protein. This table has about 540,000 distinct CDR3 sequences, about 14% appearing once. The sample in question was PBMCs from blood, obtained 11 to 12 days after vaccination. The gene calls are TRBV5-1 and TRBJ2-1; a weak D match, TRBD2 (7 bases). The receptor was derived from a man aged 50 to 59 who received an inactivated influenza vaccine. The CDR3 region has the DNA TGCGCCAGCAGCTTGGAACGGGGGGCGGAGCAGTTCTTC. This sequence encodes CASSLERGAEQFF.